This T cell receptor (beta chain) was recorded in a study of T cell changes during pregnancy in multiple sclerosis. This clone came up once. The assay was immunoSEQ multiplex PCR, and TCRdb's table has in-frame clones only and misses some. The repertoire has about 93,000 clones, 85% to 95% of them found once; the top ten carry approximately 1.9%. Germline lookup yields CDR1 SGHDN and CDR2 FVKESK. V lost 1 base to trimming and J lost 1 base, with 4 bases between them. This CDR3 is built from 14 residues. The sequencing here drew on peripheral blood, taken after pregnancy. This sequence joins TRBV14 and TRBJ2-2; no definite D call. The clonotype was recovered from a female donor with multiple sclerosis, enrolled in a pregnancy study. The CDR3 nucleotides are TGTGCCAGCAGCCAAGCTCTGAACACCGGGGAGCTGTTTTTT. It is translated as CASSQALNTGELFF.